Listed below are T cell receptor beta chains from one sample, sequenced in a study of T-cell reconstitution after alpha-beta-depleted transplantation in children. TCRdb called the PCR reads again in MiXCR, with one record for every CDR3 protein. The sample records a few hundred thousand distinct CDR3 sequences, roughly 7.8% being singletons. Material: peripheral blood, obtained 360 days after TCRalphabeta/CD19-depleted stem cell transplant. The receptors were gathered from a female patient aged 2-10 years who had a stem cell transplant for Fanconi anemia, so the T cells may come from the graft donor. The CDR3 runs from the conserved cysteine through the conserved F or W. A D gene is named only where the DNA matches it firmly. Size is omitted from some rows. Given values are once, few, many or a class for expanded clones.

d_gene	abundance	v_gene	j_gene	CDR3aa	CDR3nt
NA	many	TRBV6-5	TRBJ2-2	CASSYSGYAGELFF	TGTGCCAGCAGTTACTCGGGCTACGCCGGGGAGCTGTTTTTT
NA	NA	TRBV7-7	TRBJ2-5	CASSLAQAALEKTQYF	TGTGCCAGCAGCTTAGCGCAGGCGGCCCTAGAGAAGACCCAGTACTTC
TRBD2	NA	TRBV12-3/TRBV12-4	TRBJ2-2	CASSLVNRGLAGGINTGELFF	TGTGCCAGCAGTTTAGTAAATAGGGGACTAGCGGGGGGGATCAACACCGGGGAGCTGTTTTTT
NA	many	TRBV7-9	TRBJ2-7	CASSLASTYEQYF	TGTGCCAGCAGCTTAGCAAGCACCTACGAGCAGTACTTC
NA	many	TRBV20-1	TRBJ2-1	CSARVIVGYNEQFF	TGCAGTGCTAGAGTGATCGTCGGCTACAATGAGCAGTTCTTC
NA	few	TRBV15	TRBJ2-1	CATSIGLGSYNEQFF	TGTGCCACCAGCATTGGGCTTGGCTCCTACAATGAGCAGTTCTTC
NA	NA	TRBV20-1	TRBJ2-1	CSADDLDMPYNEQFF	TGCAGTGCTGACGATCTTGACATGCCCTACAATGAGCAGTTCTTC
TRBD2	few	TRBV6-4	TRBJ2-1	CASSHGLAGELSSYNEQFF	TGTGCCAGCAGTCACGGGCTAGCGGGGGAACTAAGCTCCTACAATGAGCAGTTCTTC
NA	many	TRBV12-3/TRBV12-4	TRBJ2-6	CASSFDRPRSGANVLTF	TGTGCCAGCAGTTTCGACCGCCCCCGCTCTGGGGCCAACGTCCTGACTTTC
TRBD1	many	TRBV12-3/TRBV12-4	TRBJ1-4	CASSTWTGGYEKLFF	TGTGCCAGCAGTACCTGGACAGGGGGATACGAAAAACTGTTTTTT
TRBD1	many	TRBV29-1	TRBJ2-5	CSVERTGLQETQYF	TGCAGCGTTGAACGGACAGGGCTTCAAGAGACCCAGTACTTC
NA	many	TRBV12-3/TRBV12-4	TRBJ1-2	CASSLTPDSYGYTF	TGTGCCAGCAGTTTAACCCCCGACAGCTATGGCTACACCTTC
NA	NA	TRBV5-5	TRBJ1-2	CASSSRDTPISYGYTF	TGTGCCAGCAGCTCCCGGGACACCCCAATTTCCTATGGCTACACCTTC
NA	few	TRBV7-9	TRBJ2-5	CASSLALTVSAAGTQYF	TGTGCCAGCAGCTTAGCGCTAACGGTGTCGGCGGCGGGGACCCAGTACTTC
NA	many	TRBV5-6	TRBJ2-7	CASSKLMGSSYEQYF	TGTGCCAGCAGCAAACTCATGGGATCGAGTTACGAGCAGTACTTC
TRBD1	few	TRBV5-1	TRBJ1-2	CASSPGQGGSGYYGYTF	TGCGCCAGCAGCCCAGGACAGGGCGGATCGGGCTACTATGGCTACACCTTC
NA	NA	TRBV13	TRBJ2-1	CASSSRTQSNEQFF	TGTGCCAGCAGCTCAAGGACCCAAAGCAATGAGCAGTTCTTC